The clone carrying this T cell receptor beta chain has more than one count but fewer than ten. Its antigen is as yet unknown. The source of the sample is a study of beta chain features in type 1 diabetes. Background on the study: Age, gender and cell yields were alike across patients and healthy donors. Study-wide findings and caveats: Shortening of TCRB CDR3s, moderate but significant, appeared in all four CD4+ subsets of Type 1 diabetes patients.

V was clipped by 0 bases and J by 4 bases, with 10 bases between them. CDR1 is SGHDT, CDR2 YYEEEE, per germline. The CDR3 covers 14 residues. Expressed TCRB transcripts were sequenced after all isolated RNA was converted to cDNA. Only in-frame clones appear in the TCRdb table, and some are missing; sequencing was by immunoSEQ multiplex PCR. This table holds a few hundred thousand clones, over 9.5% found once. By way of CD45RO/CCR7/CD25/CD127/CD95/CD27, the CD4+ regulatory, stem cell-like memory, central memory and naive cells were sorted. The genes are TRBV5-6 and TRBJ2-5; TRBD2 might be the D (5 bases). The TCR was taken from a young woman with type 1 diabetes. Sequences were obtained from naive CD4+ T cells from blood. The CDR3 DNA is TGTGCCAGCAGCTTGGTGGCGGAGGTAGAGACCCAGTACTTC. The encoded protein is CASSLVAEVETQYF. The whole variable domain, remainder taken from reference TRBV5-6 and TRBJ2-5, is DAGVTQSPTHLIKTRGQQVTLRCSPKSGHDTVSWYQQALGQGPQFIFQYYEEEERQRGNFPDRFSGHQFPNYSSELNVNALLLGDSALYLCASSLVAEVETQYFGPGTRLLVL.